The 22 T cell receptor beta chains given below trace back to one sample, sequenced in a study of shared clonotypes between healthy human individuals. The protocol was immunoSEQ multiplex PCR, while the TCRdb copy is restricted to in-frame clones and leaves out a portion. The sample lists approximately 2,300,000 clones; less than 95% were seen once. The sequencing sample was made of naive CD4+ T cells from PBMCs. Subset given: CD45RA+ positively selected. The receptor source for this set is a man between 18 and 29 years old in good health. Some clones in this sample may be carry-over from other donors' samples.

This chain joins TRBV6-4 and TRBJ1-4; D gene unclear. The CDR3 extends over 14 amino acids. Trimming shortened V by 7 bases and J by 6 bases, and 15 bases separated the two germline ends. Germline-derived CDR1 and CDR2 are MRHNA and SNTAGT. The CDR3 region has the DNA TGTGCCAGCAACCCGCCGGCCCCTTATGAAAAACTGTTTTTT. Protein sequence: CASNPPAPYEKLFF.

The sample holds a few counts of this clone. The J gene is TRBJ1-1, the V gene TRBV19; perhaps TRBD1 as D (5 bases). Germline CDR1 and CDR2: LNHDA and SQIVND (reference sequence). The CDR3 runs 14 residues. V lost 1 base and J lost 1, with 7 bases in between. CDR3 loop: CASSIVTENTEAFF. CDR3 sequence (DNA): TGTGCCAGTAGTATAGTGACAGAGAACACTGAAGCTTTCTTT.

This clone was recorded only once. The CDR3 bases are TGTGCCAGCTCACCCATGACAGCGAACACTGAAGCTTTCTTT. This encodes CASSPMTANTEAFF. The gene calls are TRBV18 and TRBJ1-1; D might be TRBD1 (5 bases). The germline gives CDR1 KGHSH, CDR2 LQKENI. This CDR3 comprises 14 residues. Trimming took off 3 bases at V and 1 base at J, with 9 bases between the two ends. The full variable domain, completed using reference TRBV18 and TRBJ1-1, is NAGVMQNPRHLVRRRGQEARLRCSPMKGHSHVYWYRQLPEEGLKFMVYLQKENIIDESGMPKERFSAEFPKEGPSILRIQQVVRGDSAAYFCASSPMTANTEAFFGQGTRLTVV.

DNA of the CDR3: TGTGCCAGCAGTTACTCCGATAACTCTGGGGCCAACGTCCTGACTTTC. It is translated as CASSYSDNSGANVLTF. The chain links TRBV6-5 to TRBJ2-6; no firm D call. The CDR3 is 16 residues long. Germline V lookup: CDR1 MNHEY, CDR2 SVGAGI. V lost 0 bases, J lost 0 bases, and 6 bases lay in between.

This chain joins TRBV7-3 and TRBJ2-1, with 15 bases that match TRBD2. The CDR3 covers 15 residues. The germline CDR1 and CDR2 sequences are SGHTA and FQGTGA. V was clipped by 6 bases and J by 9 bases; unmatched bases: 6. The CDR3 sequence: CASSGLAGGWGEQFF. The DNA for the CDR3 is TGTGCCAGCAGTGGACTAGCGGGAGGGTGGGGTGAGCAGTTCTTC.

The chain uses TRBV25-1 and TRBJ2-1; TRBD2 agrees at 15 bases. The V gene end was trimmed by 8 bases and the J gene end by 2 bases; junction bases not matched to a gene: 1. The CDR3 is made up of 15 amino acids. Germline V gives CDR1 MGHDK, CDR2 SYGVNS. CDR3 amino acids: CASGLAGGPYNEQFF. CDR3 coding DNA: TGTGCCAGCGGACTAGCGGGAGGGCCCTACAATGAGCAGTTCTTC.

On this clone: The identical CDR3 is also encoded by other nucleotide sequences in the sample. V is TRBV9 and J is TRBJ2-3, with 8 bases identical to TRBD2. Trimming removed 0 bases from V and 3 bases from J; junction bases left unmatched: 6. The CDR3 consists of 16 residues. Germline V gene sequence: CDR1 SGDLS, CDR2 YYNGEE. The CDR3 DNA follows: TGTGCCAGCAGCGTAGGACCGGGACTAGGGACAGATACGCAGTATTTT. The encoded protein is CASSVGPGLGTDTQYF.

The chain couples TRBV5-6 to TRBJ1-1, with 7 bases fitting TRBD1. The J segment lost 5 bases and the V segment lost 3 bases, leaving 10 bases of the junction unmatched. The length of the CDR3 is 15 residues. The germline gives CDR1 SGHDT, CDR2 YYEEEE. Here the CDR3 DNA reads TGTGCCAGCAGCTCACCTGACAGGGCGCGTACTGAAGCTTTCTTT. Residues: CASSSPDRARTEAFF.

CDR3 protein: CASSAGWAGEQYF. The DNA for the CDR3 is TGTGCCAGCAGTGCCGGGTGGGCAGGCGAGCAGTACTTC. The chain recombines TRBV6-1 with TRBJ2-7; no firm D call. The V and J ends lost 4 bases and 6 bases respectively, with 13 bases between them. This CDR3 spans 13 amino acids. Germline-derived CDR1 and CDR2 are MNHNS and SASEGT.

The chain recombines TRBV9 with TRBJ2-1; possibly TRBD1 for D (6 bases). The CDR3 loop spans 17 amino acids. Germline values: CDR1 SGDLS, CDR2 YYNGEE. Trimming removed 0 bases from V and 4 bases from J, with 17 bases in between. The CDR3 sequence is CASSVEGRGGLYNEQFF. The CDR3 coding sequence is TGTGCCAGCAGCGTAGAGGGCAGGGGTGGGCTATACAATGAGCAGTTCTTC.

The chain combines TRBV9 with TRBJ2-7, with TRBD1 as a possible D gene (5 bases). The CDR3 spans 15 residues. Germline V gene sequence: CDR1 SGDLS, CDR2 YYNGEE. With 0 bases removed from V and 4 bases from J, the gap between germline ends came to 14 bases. CDR3 nucleotide sequence: TGTGCCAGCAGCGTAGGTAAGGGGATTGGGTACGAGCAGTACTTC. This codes for CASSVGKGIGYEQYF.

V is TRBV25-1 and J is TRBJ2-5, with D possibly being TRBD1 (6 bases). With 5 bases removed from V and 5 bases from J, the gap between germline ends came to 21 bases. The V gene's germline CDR1 is MGHDK and CDR2 SYGVNS. This CDR3 has 16 residues. In DNA form, the CDR3 reads TGTGCCAGCAGTCCAACCCCTTTCAGGGGTGGGGAGACCCAGTACTTC. It encodes CASSPTPFRGGETQYF.

This rearrangement joins TRBV14 to TRBJ2-5; D might be TRBD1 (5 bases). CDR1 is SGHDN and CDR2 is FVKESK in the germline V gene. The CDR3 extends over 15 amino acids. Trimming stripped 4 bases from V and 1 base from J, with 13 bases between. The CDR3 here is CASSPVDKLQETQYF. The DNA for the CDR3 is TGTGCCAGCAGCCCAGTGGACAAACTCCAAGAGACCCAGTACTTC.

This sequence joins TRBV19 and TRBJ1-2; the D gene is possibly TRBD1 (6 bases). The germline V and J ends were trimmed by 0 bases and 3 bases, with 14 bases remaining between them. Germline V gene sequence: CDR1 LNHDA, CDR2 SQIVND (reference sequence). The CDR3 extends over 16 amino acids. CDR3 region: CASSIELRGTDYGYTF. In nucleotides, the CDR3 is TGTGCCAGTAGTATAGAGCTCAGGGGAACGGACTATGGCTACACCTTC.

The rearrangement joins TRBV7-9 to TRBJ2-1; 11 bases line up with TRBD2. Germline CDR1 reads SEHNR; CDR2 reads FQNEAQ (reference sequence). The V and J ends lost 4 bases and 13 bases, in that order; junction bases with no gene match: 12. CDR3 length: 15 residues. This chain's CDR3 is CASSSAGTSGPPQFF. The CDR3 coding sequence is TGTGCCAGCAGCTCAGCAGGGACTAGCGGTCCCCCTCAGTTCTTC. Full variable domain (outside the CDR3, taken from reference TRBV7-9 and TRBJ2-1): DTGVSQNPRHKITKRGQNVTFRCDPISEHNRLYWYRQTLGQGPEFLTYFQNEAQLEKSRLLSDRFSAERPKGSFSTLEIQRTEQGDSAMYLCASSSAGTSGPPQFFGPGTRLTVL.

CDR3 sequence (DNA): TGTGCCAGCAGCGTCCGGGAGGGCCTCTACGAGCAGTACTTC. This gives the protein CASSVREGLYEQYF. The chain has TRBV6-1 and TRBJ2-7; 8 bases line up with TRBD2. Germline-derived CDR1 and CDR2 are MNHNS and SASEGT. Trimming at V came to 6 bases and at J to 3 bases, leaving 7 bases not matched to a gene. The CDR3 is made up of 14 amino acids.

The rearrangement joins TRBV28 to TRBJ1-2; tentatively, D is TRBD1 (6 bases). The length of the CDR3 is 12 residues. V shed 6 bases and J shed 8 bases, with 13 bases lying between them. Germline V lookup: CDR1 MDHEN, CDR2 SYDVKM. The CDR3 spells CASRVGAWGYTF. The CDR3 DNA reads TGTGCCAGCAGGGTGGGGGCGTGGGGCTACACCTTC.

The V and J genes are TRBV12-2 and TRBJ2-7. TRBV12-2 is a pseudogene segment. The CDR3 has 15 residues. The CDR3 protein is CASRSPYGKGNEQYF. DNA for the CDR3: TGTGCAAGTCGCTCCCCCTACGGTAAAGGGAACGAGCAGTACTTC.

This CDR3 reads CASNGAYEQYF. The DNA for the CDR3 is TGTGCCAGCAATGGGGCCTACGAGCAGTACTTC. The gene calls are TRBV6-4 and TRBJ2-7; no firm D call. Germline V gives CDR1 MRHNA, CDR2 SNTAGT. V was trimmed by 7 bases and J by 2 bases, leaving 6 bases between them. The CDR3 consists of 11 residues.

For this clone: This CDR3 is also generated by other DNA sequences in the sample. This chain connects TRBV29-1 to TRBJ2-7; D is perhaps TRBD2 (5 bases). Trimming cost V 7 bases and J 2 bases, with 12 bases left between them. This CDR3 region has 12 residues. CDR1 is SQVTM, CDR2 ANQGSEA, per germline. CDR3 region: CSAAGSTYEQYF. Written as DNA, the CDR3 is TGCAGCGCTGCTGGGAGTACCTACGAGCAGTACTTC.

This clone was seen just once. J is TRBJ2-3 and V is TRBV7-3; D is uncertain. The CDR3 is 15 amino acids. V was cut by 5 bases and J by 5 bases, with 17 bases left in between. The germline V gene encodes CDR1 SGHTA and CDR2 FQGTGA. CDR3 coding DNA: TGTGCCAGCAGCCACAGCTTTACTTCCGGAGATACGCAGTATTTT. It yields the protein CASSHSFTSGDTQYF.

The rearrangement links TRBV28 to TRBJ2-6, with TRBD1 matching 10 bases. V was pared by 8 bases and J by 0 bases, with 4 bases of the junction left unmatched. From germline, CDR1 is MDHEN and CDR2 SYDVKM. The CDR3 sequence is 16 residues long. The CDR3: CASVGQGLSGANVLTF. DNA of the CDR3: TGTGCCAGCGTGGGACAGGGGCTCTCTGGGGCCAACGTCCTGACTTTC. Based on the CDR3 plus reference TRBV28 and TRBJ2-6, the full variable domain is DVKVTQSSRYLVKRTGEKVFLECVQDMDHENMFWYRQDPGLGLRLIYFSYDVKMKEKGDIPEGYSVSREKKERFSLILESASTNQTSMYLCASVGQGLSGANVLTFGAGSRLTVL.